This TCR beta chain was obtained from a study of T cell changes during pregnancy in multiple sclerosis. Germline V gene sequence: CDR1 MGHRA, CDR2 YSYEKL. The V end was cut by 2 bases, the J end by 4 bases, with 9 bases between. The CDR3 consists of 14 residues. This clone was detected once. Assay: immunoSEQ multiplex PCR; the TCRdb copy retains only in-frame clones and omits some. The repertoire has some 31,000 clones, 89% of them found once; the top ten carry over 8.5%. This specimen was CD8+ T cells from peripheral blood mononuclear cells, taken in the third trimester of pregnancy. The V and J genes are TRBV4-1 and TRBJ2-1; D gene uncertain. This TCR was sampled from a female donor with multiple sclerosis, enrolled in a pregnancy study. The CDR3 here is CASSQLTDYNEQFF. Here the CDR3 DNA reads TGCGCCAGCAGCCAACTTACAGATTACAATGAGCAGTTCTTC.